This T cell receptor (beta chain) derives from a study of T cell responses to AZD1222 COVID-19 vaccine. Study-level points and caveats: Spike-specific TCR breadth and depth went up after people got two AZD1222 doses. As reported, nearly half of all spike-specific TCRs target variant regions that are unmutated. Spike-spanning, vaccine-associated CD4 TCRs were dominant at 160-218 and 743-854.

The CDR3 loop spans 14 amino acids. Trimming cost V 5 bases and J 7 bases, with 12 bases left between them. The germline V gene encodes CDR1 SGHAT and CDR2 FQDESV (reference sequence). Profiling relied on immunoSEQ multiplex PCR, and the TCRdb table lists in-frame clones only, not all of them. The sample has about 97,000 clones, about 87% seen once; the top ten hold 9.5% to 13%. As concerns this clone: What it recognizes is unknown.

This TCR was recovered from an adult who received the AZD1222 COVID-19 vaccine. The sample was peripheral blood, taken 28 days after the second AZD1222 dose. V and J are TRBV11-1 and TRBJ1-6, with D perhaps matching TRBD1 (6 bases). Written as DNA, the CDR3 is TGTGCCAGCAGCCCACGGACAGCGAATTCACCCCTCCACTTT. This codes for CASSPRTANSPLHF.